Below are 19 T cell receptor beta chains sequenced from a single sample in a study of beta chain features in type 1 diabetes. Expressed TCRB transcripts were sequenced because the isolated RNA had all been reverse transcribed beforehand. Profiling relied on immunoSEQ multiplex PCR, and the TCRdb table lists in-frame clones only, not all of them. This sample has about 900,000 clones, with roughly 15% found just once. The sequenced sample consisted of naive CD4+ T cells from blood. The receptors stem from a woman between 18 and 30 years old in good health.

The V and J genes are TRBV28 and TRBJ1-1, with 9 bases lining up with TRBD1. The CDR3 length is 17 residues. With 5 bases clipped from V and 0 bases from J, the junction kept 10 bases outside the gene matches. CDR1 is MDHEN, CDR2 SYDVKM, per germline. Written as DNA, the CDR3 is TGTGCCAGCAGTCCGCAGGGACAGGGAATTTTGAACACTGAAGCTTTCTTT. This translates into CASSPQGQGILNTEAFF. Based on the CDR3 plus reference TRBV28 and TRBJ1-1, the full variable domain is DVKVTQSSRYLVKRTGEKVFLECVQDMDHENMFWYRQDPGLGLRLIYFSYDVKMKEKGDIPEGYSVSREKKERFSLILESASTNQTSMYLCASSPQGQGILNTEAFFGQGTRLTVV.

This clone was recorded a few times. V is TRBV9 and J is TRBJ2-2; TRBD1 aligns across 8 bases. Germline CDR1 and CDR2: SGDLS and YYNGEE. With V trimmed by 4 bases and J by 5 bases, 10 bases remained unmatched. The CDR3 is made up of 16 amino acids. Here the CDR3 reads CASSLRTGSNTGELFF. The CDR3 nucleotides are TGTGCCAGCAGCCTTCGGACAGGGAGTAATACCGGGGAGCTGTTTTTT.

This clone occurred a few times. The chain couples TRBV6-6 to TRBJ2-2, with 9 bases lining up with TRBD1. V lost 9 bases and J lost 5; bases outside the gene matches: 4. Germline CDR1 reads MNHNY; CDR2 reads SVGAGI (reference sequence). The CDR3 totals 13 residues. The CDR3 bases are TGTGCCAGTGGGGGACAGGGTACCGGGGAGCTGTTTTTT. Translating gives CASGGQGTGELFF.

This sequence joins TRBV5-6 and TRBJ2-7, with 7 nucleotides matching TRBD2. CDR1 and CDR2 from the germline V gene are SGHDT and YYEEEE. CDR3 size: 13 residues. Unmatched junction bases numbered 3, after V lost 4 bases and J lost 2 bases. This CDR3 is CASSHGRPYEQYF. The CDR3 DNA sequence: TGTGCCAGCAGCCACGGGAGGCCCTACGAGCAGTACTTC.

The V call is TRBV16, the J call TRBJ1-1; D may be TRBD1 (6 bases). From germline, CDR1 is KGHSY and CDR2 FQNENV. Between the trimmed V and J ends, which lost 2 bases and 1 base, there was a span of 8 bases. CDR3 length: 14 amino acids. Here the CDR3 reads CASSQRGTNTEAFF. The CDR3 DNA follows: TGTGCCAGCAGCCAAAGGGGGACGAACACTGAAGCTTTCTTT.

This chain connects TRBV11-2 to TRBJ2-2; D may be TRBD1 (6 bases). CDR1 SGHAT and CDR2 FQNNGV come from the germline V gene. The length of the CDR3 is 16 residues. V was pared by 4 bases and J by 3 bases, with 15 bases between. CDR3 sequence (DNA): TGTGCCAGCAGCTCGCCCAGCAGGGGCTACACCGGGGAGCTGTTTTTT. Amino acid sequence: CASSSPSRGYTGELFF.

The gene calls are TRBV6-6 and TRBJ2-2; no clear D. In germline, CDR1 is MNHNY, CDR2 SVGAGI (reference sequence). CDR3 length: 14 residues. Deletions cut 9 bases from V and 1 base from J, with 12 bases between. The CDR3 DNA is TGTGCCAGTCAGACGAGTCGGAACACCGGGGAGCTGTTTTTT. As protein: CASQTSRNTGELFF.

The sample holds a few counts of this clone. The CDR3 DNA is TGTGCCAGCAGCGTAGTGAGGACTAGCGGAATCAATGAGCAGTTCTTC. Translating it yields CASSVVRTSGINEQFF. The gene calls are TRBV9 and TRBJ2-1; TRBD2 aligns across 10 bases. Trimming cost V 0 bases and J 6 bases; bases outside gene matches: 6. The CDR3 contains 16 residues. The V gene's germline CDR1 is SGDLS and CDR2 YYNGEE. The full variable domain, with the rest looked up from reference TRBV9 and TRBJ2-1, is DSGVTQTPKHLITATGQRVTLRCSPRSGDLSVYWYQQSLDQGLQFLIQYYNGEERAKGNILERFSAQQFPDLHSELNLSSLELGDSALYFCASSVVRTSGINEQFFGPGTRLTVL.

This clone was seen a handful of times. The rearrangement joins TRBV7-2 to TRBJ1-5; 7 positions match TRBD1. The V segment lost 4 bases and the J segment 3 bases; nucleotides outside the gene matches: 3. This CDR3 region has 14 residues. Germline assignment: CDR1 SGHTA and CDR2 FQGNSA. The chain's CDR3 is CASSWGTVNQPQHF. DNA for the CDR3: TGTGCCAGCAGCTGGGGGACAGTCAATCAGCCCCAGCATTTT. The whole variable domain, filled in from reference TRBV7-2 and TRBJ1-5, reads GAGVSQSPSNKVTEKGKDVELRCDPISGHTALYWYRQSLGQGLEFLIYFQGNSAPDKSGLPSDRFSAERTGGSVSTLTIQRTQQEDSAVYLCASSWGTVNQPQHFGDGTRLSIL.

This clone was detected only a few times. The chain links TRBV29-1 to TRBJ2-3, with 7 bases identical to TRBD1. The germline gives CDR1 SQVTM, CDR2 ANQGSEA. The CDR3 runs to 14 residues. As DNA, the CDR3 is TGCACCTACCGTCGACAGGGCAGCACAGATACGCAGTATTTT. It translates to CTYRRQGSTDTQYF.

The chain employs TRBV28 and TRBJ2-7; no reliable D call. With 3 bases removed from V and 6 bases from J, the gap between germline ends came to 9 bases. Germline CDR1 MDHEN, CDR2 SYDVKM. The length of the CDR3 is 12 residues. CDR3 sequence: CASSLPLTEQYF. DNA of the CDR3: TGTGCCAGCAGTTTGCCATTAACCGAGCAGTACTTC.

This clone was picked up a small number of times. The J gene is TRBJ2-6, the V gene TRBV4-3; TRBD2 is a possible D gene (6 bases). CDR3 length: 19 residues. V lost 1 base to trimming and J lost 4 bases, with 20 bases between them. Germline CDR1 LGHNA, CDR2 YSLEER. Here the CDR3 reads CASSQVSGVRPRGANVLTF. The CDR3 region has the DNA TGCGCCAGCAGCCAAGTATCGGGAGTTCGGCCACGGGGGGCCAACGTCCTGACTTTC.

The chain joins TRBV2 to TRBJ2-1; 7 bases agree with TRBD1. The CDR3 has 16 amino acids. J lost 2 bases, V lost 7 bases, and 11 bases had no gene match. Germline CDR1 reads SNHLY; CDR2 reads FYNNEI. The CDR3 spells CASKQGFVPAYNEQFF. The CDR3 DNA reads TGTGCCAGCAAACAGGGGTTCGTACCCGCCTACAATGAGCAGTTCTTC.

There are a few counts of this clone. J is TRBJ2-5 and V is TRBV28; 7 positions agree with TRBD1. V lost 2 bases to trimming and J lost 5 bases; unmatched junction nucleotides: 11. The CDR3 length is 16 residues. Germline CDR1 and CDR2: MDHEN and SYDVKM. CDR3 sequence reads: CASSLDHRGRKETQYF. The CDR3 DNA is TGTGCCAGCAGTTTAGACCACAGGGGTAGAAAGGAGACCCAGTACTTC.

The CDR3 region has the DNA TGTGCCAGCGCCAGGGTGGGGGCACAAGAGACCCAGTACTTC. Amino acids: CASARVGAQETQYF. V usage is TRBV2 and J usage is TRBJ2-5; maybe TRBD1 (6 bases). Germline loops: CDR1 SNHLY, CDR2 FYNNEI. V shed 8 bases and J shed 2 bases, with 15 bases lying between them. This CDR3 is 14 amino acids long.

This chain uses TRBV5-1 with TRBJ1-1; 8 bases match TRBD1. CDR3 length: 15 residues. J was trimmed by 5 bases and V by 1 base; bases with no gene match: 7. CDR1 is SGHRS, CDR2 YFSETQ, per germline. The CDR3 DNA sequence: TGCGCCAGCAGCTTGAGGACAGGGAGAGGAACTGAAGCTTTCTTT. This gives the protein CASSLRTGRGTEAFF.

On this clone itself: This same CDR3 is encoded by further DNA sequences in the sample. The genes are TRBV7-9 and TRBJ1-5; D gene unclear. From germline, CDR1 is SEHNR and CDR2 FQNEAQ (reference sequence). The ends were cut back, 3 bases at V and 5 bases at J, with 5 bases in the middle. The CDR3 runs to 12 residues. CDR3 bases: TGTGCCAGCAGCTTGGGAGATCAGCCCCAGCATTTT. Translating gives CASSLGDQPQHF.

The CDR3 DNA is TGTGCCAGCAGCTTAGTTGGGCAGGGCTCTTCGGCCAAAAACATTCAGTACTTC. The encoded protein is CASSLVGQGSSAKNIQYF. The rearrangement uses TRBV7-2 and TRBJ2-4; perhaps TRBD1 as D (5 bases). V lost 1 base and J 1 base, leaving 17 bases between the germline ends. Germline V gene sequence: CDR1 SGHTA, CDR2 FQGNSA. The CDR3 is 18 amino acids.

The chain employs TRBV7-2 and TRBJ2-7, with D perhaps TRBD2 (5 bases). The ends were cut back, 0 bases at V and 8 bases at J, with 11 bases in the middle. The V gene's germline CDR1 is SGHTA and CDR2 FQGNSA. The CDR3 has 13 residues. The CDR3 here is CASSLAGVGKQYF. CDR3 DNA: TGTGCCAGCAGCTTAGCCGGGGTCGGTAAGCAGTACTTC. The variable domain in full, completed from reference TRBV7-2 and TRBJ2-7, reads GAGVSQSPSNKVTEKGKDVELRCDPISGHTALYWYRQSLGQGLEFLIYFQGNSAPDKSGLPSDRFSAERTGGSVSTLTIQRTQQEDSAVYLCASSLAGVGKQYFGPGTRLTVT.